The entry that follows covers one TCR beta chain sequence. Its antigen is unidentified. The V gene's germline CDR1 is DFQATT and CDR2 SNEGSKA (reference sequence). The CDR3 has 11 amino acids. This specimen comes from a study of shared clonotypes between healthy human individuals. Regarding the study as a whole: In several donors, around 4.5% of naive CD4 clonotypes appeared in common. Only blood samples were collected, and tissue repertoires likely differ.

Here immunoSEQ multiplex PCR was the method, and the copy in TCRdb shows in-frame clones only, minus some. The table lists around 2.1 million clones, just over 90% of them singletons, with more than 1.5% in the top ten. Naive CD8 cells comprised CD45RO-negative, CCR7-positively selected cells, excluding terminally differentiated effector memory CD45RA+ cells. This chain connects TRBV20-1 to TRBJ2-3, with D perhaps TRBD1 or TRBD2 (6 bases each). This sequence originates from a man aged 18-30 years in good health. Some clones in this sample may be carry-over from other donors' samples. Sequencing was performed on naive CD8+ T cells from PBMCs. The CDR3 is CSAQEGGTQYF. CDR3 DNA sequence: TGCAGCGCCCAAGAGGGGGGTACGCAGTATTTT.